This T cell receptor (beta chain) was obtained from a study of shared clonotypes between healthy human individuals. The investigators split CD4+ cells into a CD45RA+ naive subset and a CD45RA-negative memory subset. The length of the CDR3 is 12 residues. The germline V gene has CDR1 SNHLY and CDR2 FYNNEI. The V and J ends lost 4 bases and 12 bases respectively, with 15 bases between them. Study outcomes and limitations: Naive subsets usually exceeded memory subsets in estimated richness. Unshared clonotypes carried lower generation probabilities than those common to all four donors.

As to this clone: Its specificity is not known.

The assay was immunoSEQ multiplex PCR, and TCRdb's table has in-frame clones only and misses some. The sample includes 2,500,000 or so clones, roughly 90% seen only once; the top ten take 0.37%. This TCR derives from a young man in good health. Some clones in this sample may be carry-over from other donors' samples. The chain has TRBV2 and TRBJ1-1; the D is unclear. The specimen sequenced was naive CD4+ T cells from PBMCs. Documented subset: CD45RA+ positively selected. The CDR3 reads CASSGFTAETFF. CDR3 bases: TGTGCCAGCAGTGGGTTTACAGCGGAAACTTTCTTT.